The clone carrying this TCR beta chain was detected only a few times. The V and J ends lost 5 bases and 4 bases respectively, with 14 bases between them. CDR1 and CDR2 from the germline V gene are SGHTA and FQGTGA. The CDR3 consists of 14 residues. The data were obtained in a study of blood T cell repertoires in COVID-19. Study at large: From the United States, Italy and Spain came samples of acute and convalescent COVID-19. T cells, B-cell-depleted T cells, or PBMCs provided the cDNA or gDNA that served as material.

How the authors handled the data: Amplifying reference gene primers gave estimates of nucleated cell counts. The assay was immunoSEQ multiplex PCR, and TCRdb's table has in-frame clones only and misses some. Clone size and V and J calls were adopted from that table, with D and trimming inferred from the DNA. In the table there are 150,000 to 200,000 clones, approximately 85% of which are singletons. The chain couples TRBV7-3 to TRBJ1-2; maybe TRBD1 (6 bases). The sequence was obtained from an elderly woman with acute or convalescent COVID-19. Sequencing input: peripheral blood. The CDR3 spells CASSLDGGPYGYTF. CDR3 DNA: TGTGCCAGCAGCCTGGACGGGGGGCCCTATGGCTACACCTTC. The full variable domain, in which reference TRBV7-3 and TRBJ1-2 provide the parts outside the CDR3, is GAGVSQTPSNKVTEKGKYVELRCDPISGHTALYWYRQSLGQGPEFLIYFQGTGAADDSGLPNDRFFAVRPEGSVSTLKIQRTERGDSAVYLCASSLDGGPYGYTFGSGTRLTVV.